Listed here are 18 T cell receptor beta chains from one sample, sequenced in a study of blood T cell repertoires in COVID-19. Sequencing used immunoSEQ multiplex PCR; TCRdb keeps in-frame clones, though not all of them. The table includes 55,000 to 75,000 clones, around nine tenths detected once. Sequenced material: peripheral blood. The source is a human donor with active COVID-19. The donor label of this sample is uncertain.

In its sample, this clone was seen many times. The rearrangement links TRBV2 to TRBJ1-5; D perhaps matches TRBD1 (6 bases). Germline V lookup: CDR1 SNHLY, CDR2 FYNNEI. V was trimmed by 2 bases and J by 7 bases, leaving 12 bases between them. The CDR3 covers 14 residues. This CDR3 is CASSETTGNQPQHF. DNA for the CDR3: TGTGCCAGCAGTGAAACGACAGGTAACCAGCCCCAGCATTTT.

This chain connects TRBV12-5 to TRBJ2-5; tentative D call: TRBD1 (6 bases). The length of the CDR3 is 13 residues. Looked up from germline, CDR1 is LGHNT and CDR2 is FRNRAP. V lost 7 bases and J 2 bases, leaving 11 bases between the germline ends. As DNA, the CDR3 is TGTGCTAGTGCCTCGGACAGTCAAGAGACCCAGTACTTC. This gives the protein CASASDSQETQYF.

This clone was found many times. The gene calls are TRBV18 and TRBJ1-6; 7 bases fit TRBD1. Trimming took 6 bases from V and 0 from J; bases not matched to a gene: 5. CDR1 and CDR2 from the germline V gene are KGHSH and LQKENI. This CDR3 spans 16 amino acids. CDR3 region: CASSRDSSSYNSPLHF. CDR3 nucleotides: TGTGCCAGCTCGCGGGACAGCAGCTCCTATAATTCACCCCTCCACTTT.

This chain links TRBV5-1 with TRBJ2-7, with 7 nucleotides matching TRBD2. The CDR3 runs to 15 residues. V gave up 4 bases and J gave up 1 base; unmatched junction bases: 8. CDR1 and CDR2 (germline): SGHRS, YFSETQ. The CDR3 protein is CASSEPGTTSYEQYF. The CDR3 nucleotides are TGCGCCAGCAGCGAGCCCGGGACTACATCCTACGAGCAGTACTTC. The full variable domain, with the rest looked up from reference TRBV5-1 and TRBJ2-7, is KAGVTQTPRYLIKTRGQQVTLSCSPISGHRSVSWYQQTPGQGLQFLFEYFSETQRNKGNFPGRFSGRQFSNSRSEMNVSTLELGDSALYLCASSEPGTTSYEQYFGPGTRLTVT.

V gene TRBV29-1 combines with J gene TRBJ2-3, with 8 bases that match TRBD2. The CDR3 totals 13 residues. Germline assignment: CDR1 SQVTM and CDR2 ANQGSEA. The J segment lost 3 bases and the V segment lost 5 bases, leaving 4 bases of the junction unmatched. CDR3 amino acids: CSVSGGSTDTQYF. The CDR3 nucleotides are TGCAGCGTTAGCGGGGGATCAACAGATACGCAGTATTTT.

The chain recombines TRBV11-2 with TRBJ2-7; D unresolved. CDR1 is SGHAT, CDR2 FQNNGV, per germline. The CDR3 is made up of 14 amino acids. Trimming took 4 bases from V and 7 from J, leaving 17 bases between them. The CDR3 loop reads CASSSTATFREQYF. CDR3 DNA sequence: TGTGCCAGCAGCTCGACCGCGACTTTCCGAGAGCAGTACTTC.

The V and J genes are TRBV27 and TRBJ2-2; TRBD2 aligns across 9 bases. The CDR3 length is 16 residues. Losses at the gene ends were 6 bases for V and 1 base for J; bases not matched to a gene: 6. CDR1 MNHEY and CDR2 SMNVEV come from the germline V gene (reference sequence). The DNA for the CDR3 is TGTGCCAGCAGATCGTGGCGGGAGGGGAACACCGGGGAGCTGTTTTTT. Its translation: CASRSWREGNTGELFF.

CDR3 coding DNA: TGTGCCAGCAGCCCACCACGGACAGGGTCCTACGAGCAGTACTTC. Translated, it gives CASSPPRTGSYEQYF. The genes are TRBV21-1 and TRBJ2-7; TRBD1, the D gene given by the table, was not confirmed from the DNA. TRBV21-1 constitutes a pseudogene. This CDR3 contains 15 residues.

The rearrangement links TRBV12-3 or TRBV12-4 to TRBJ2-7, with a tentative D call TRBD1 (6 bases). The CDR3 totals 12 residues. V was clipped by 3 bases and J by 4 bases, with 7 bases between them. The CDR3 region is CASSLDRYEQYF. CDR3 sequence (DNA): TGTGCCAGCAGTTTGGACAGATACGAGCAGTACTTC.

V usage is TRBV7-3 and J usage is TRBJ2-1, with 9 bases lining up with TRBD1. V gave up 5 bases and J gave up 5 bases; unmatched junction bases: 10. Germline lookup yields CDR1 SGHTA and CDR2 FQGTGA. This CDR3 is built from 16 residues. For the CDR3, the DNA is TGTGCCAGCAGCCGCAACCGGGACAGGGCCGACAATGAGCAGTTCTTC. Amino acids: CASSRNRDRADNEQFF.

The gene calls are TRBV7-9 and TRBJ1-2; no firm D call. Germline CDR1 is SEHNR and CDR2 is FQNEAQ (reference sequence). The V end lost 4 bases, the J end lost 7 bases, and 16 bases lay between the germline ends. The CDR3 covers 14 residues. CDR3 sequence reads: CASSSYVTTGGYTF. As DNA, the CDR3 is TGTGCCAGCAGCTCCTACGTGACCACGGGTGGCTACACCTTC.

V gene TRBV7-3 combines with J gene TRBJ1-3; D uncertain. Trimming took 2 bases from V and 0 from J, leaving 23 bases between them. The CDR3 length is 20 residues. Germline-derived CDR1 and CDR2 are SGHTA and FQGTGA. The CDR3 bases are TGTGCCAGCAGCTTATGTGATTGGAAGGAGAGGGAAACCTCTGGAAACACCATATATTTT. As protein: CASSLCDWKERETSGNTIYF.

The chain couples TRBV4-1 to TRBJ2-2, with 9 bases identical to TRBD2. The V gene end was trimmed by 4 bases and the J gene end by 1 base; junction bases not matched to a gene: 4. The CDR3 contains 16 residues. Germline values: CDR1 MGHRA, CDR2 YSYEKL. CDR3 in amino acids: CASSPETSGNTGELFF. The CDR3 DNA is TGCGCCAGCAGCCCGGAGACTAGCGGGAACACCGGGGAGCTGTTTTTT.

The chain is built from TRBV6-6 and TRBJ2-1, with 9 bases that match TRBD2. This CDR3 is built from 15 residues. The V gene end was trimmed by 2 bases and the J gene end by 8 bases; junction bases not matched to a gene: 7. CDR1 MNHNY and CDR2 SVGAGI come from the germline V gene (reference sequence). CDR3 in amino acids: CASSYEAGGNDEQFF. DNA for the CDR3: TGTGCCAGCAGTTACGAAGCGGGAGGCAATGATGAGCAGTTCTTC.

V usage is TRBV29-1 and J usage is TRBJ2-2, with unresolved D. Trimming stripped 6 bases from V and 0 bases from J, with 5 bases between. This CDR3 contains 12 residues. CDR1 and CDR2 from the germline V gene are SQVTM and ANQGSEA. CDR3 sequence (DNA): TGCAGCGTGTATCCGAACACCGGGGAGCTGTTTTTT. This codes for CSVYPNTGELFF.

The V call is TRBV12-3 or TRBV12-4, the J call TRBJ2-1, with D tentatively TRBD1 (6 bases). CDR3 size: 12 residues. Deletions cut 2 bases from V and 12 bases from J, with 11 bases between. CDR3 sequence (DNA): TGTGCCAGCAGTTTACAGGGGATTAGGCAGTTCTTC. As protein: CASSLQGIRQFF.

The chain is built from TRBV9 and TRBJ2-7; D is undetermined. The CDR3 is made up of 14 amino acids. Germline V gene data show CDR1 as SGDLS and CDR2 as YYNGEE. V lost 3 bases and J lost 0, with 10 bases in between. DNA of the CDR3: TGTGCCAGCAGCGCGACACCGAGCTCCTACGAGCAGTACTTC. It encodes CASSATPSSYEQYF.

The V and J genes are TRBV9 and TRBJ2-1, with 9 positions matching TRBD2. This CDR3 region has 14 residues. CDR1 SGDLS and CDR2 YYNGEE come from the germline V gene. The V segment lost 6 bases and the J segment 7 bases; nucleotides outside the gene matches: 8. CDR3 protein: CASNPGLANNEQFF. As DNA, the CDR3 is TGTGCCAGCAACCCGGGACTAGCTAATAATGAGCAGTTCTTC.